This T cell receptor beta chain stems from a study of T cells in Graves' hyperthyroidism and ophthalmopathy. This clonotype has a count of ten or more. Its target is unknown. PBMCs were obtained from about 9.9 ml fresh peripheral blood. Template material for amplifying TCR beta CDR3 regions consisted of RNA transcripts. HTBI primers were used for first-round RT-PCR of the TCR CDR3. Via MiXCR, TCRdb re-called the multiplex PCR reads, giving one row per CDR3 protein. The data show roughly 500,000 distinct CDR3 sequences, 15% to 20% seen once. The V gene's germline CDR1 is SGHTA and CDR2 FQGNSA. V gave up 4 bases and J gave up 3 bases, with 9 bases separating them. This CDR3 has 13 amino acids. Study outcomes and limitations: The model's output predicted ophthalmopathy at a median of roughly 6 months prior to onset.

The TCR originated in a woman aged 30 to 39 with Graves' ophthalmopathy. The chain combines TRBV7-2 with TRBJ2-5; D not resolved. Sequencing input: blood. In nucleotides, the CDR3 is TGTGCCAGCAGCTGGCCAGACAAAGAGACCCAGTACTTC. Protein: CASSWPDKETQYF.